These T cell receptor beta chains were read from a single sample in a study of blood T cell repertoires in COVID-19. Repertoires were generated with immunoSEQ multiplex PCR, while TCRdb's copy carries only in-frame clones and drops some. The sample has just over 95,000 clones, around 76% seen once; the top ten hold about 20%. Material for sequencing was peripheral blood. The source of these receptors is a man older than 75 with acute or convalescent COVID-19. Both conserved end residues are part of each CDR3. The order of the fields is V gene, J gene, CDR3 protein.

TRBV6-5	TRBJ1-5	CATRSLGQGNQPQHF
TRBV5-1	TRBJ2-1	CASSLGTASYNEQFF
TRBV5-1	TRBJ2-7	CASSLGLVANYEQYF
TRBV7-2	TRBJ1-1	CASSAGLFSAEAFF
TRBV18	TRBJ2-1	CASSPERGTRNEQFF
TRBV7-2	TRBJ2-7	CASSITGTGPSYEQYF
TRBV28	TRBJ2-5	CASSLVLQETQYF
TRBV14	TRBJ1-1	CASSQDADRWREAFF
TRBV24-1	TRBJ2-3	CATSVEAGSTDTQYF
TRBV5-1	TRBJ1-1	CASSVRQDMNTEAFF
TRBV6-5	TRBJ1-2	CASSYRQLNYGYTF
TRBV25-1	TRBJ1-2	CASSVGGQGSYTF
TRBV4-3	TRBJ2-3	CASSLGGARTDTQYF
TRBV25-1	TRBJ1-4	CASSESGTAPFNEKLFF
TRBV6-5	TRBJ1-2	CASSFGSYGYTF
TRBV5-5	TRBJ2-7	CASSHSGQITYEQYF
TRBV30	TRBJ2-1	CAWSVFETGLWNEQFF
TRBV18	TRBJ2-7	CASSRGTAYEQYF
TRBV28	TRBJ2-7	CASSAPGGGYEQYF
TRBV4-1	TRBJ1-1	CASSQVAGGMNTEAFF
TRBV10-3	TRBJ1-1	CAAALGGGTEAFF
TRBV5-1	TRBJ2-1	CASSPRPGGQSSYNEQFF
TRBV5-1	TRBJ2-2	CASSFSGKGTGELFF
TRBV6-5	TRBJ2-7	CASRRSTVAEQYF
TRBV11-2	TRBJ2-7	CASSYSQGAGEQYF
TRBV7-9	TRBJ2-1	CASSFSTGVYNEQFF
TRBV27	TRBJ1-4	CASSFLRTGMNEKLFF
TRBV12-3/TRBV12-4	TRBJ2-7	CASSSSYEQYF
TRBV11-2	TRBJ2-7	CASSLVGIKGVNEQYF
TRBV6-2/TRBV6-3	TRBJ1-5	CASSYRARAGDQPQHF
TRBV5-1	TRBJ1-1	CASSSGFPTGYTEAFF
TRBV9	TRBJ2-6	CASSPTGGAGANVLTF
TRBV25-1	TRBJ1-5	CASSGTGGWQPQHF
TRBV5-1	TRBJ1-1	CASNTRQGMSTEAFF
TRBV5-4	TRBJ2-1	CASTRGGEYNEQFF
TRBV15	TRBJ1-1	CATSRDPDWIEAFF
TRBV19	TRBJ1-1	CATSGTANTEAFF
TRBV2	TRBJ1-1	CASSAHQGLMNTEAFF
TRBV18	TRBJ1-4	CASSEGVDEKLFF
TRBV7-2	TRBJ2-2	CASSRTTSGGATGELFF
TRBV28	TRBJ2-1	CASSQRGRVYNEQFF
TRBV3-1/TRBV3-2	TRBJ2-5	CASSRGLAGGLLQETQYF
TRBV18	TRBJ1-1	CASSPTANTEAFF
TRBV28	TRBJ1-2	CASSLTQNYGYTF
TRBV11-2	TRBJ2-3	CASSLDFRGTDTQYF
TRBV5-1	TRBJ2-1	CASSQTGRNEQFF
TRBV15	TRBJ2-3	CATSRPGRGGGDTQYF
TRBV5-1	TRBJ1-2	CASSLGQEPSYGYTF
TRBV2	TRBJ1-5	CASSDQALGGNQPQHF
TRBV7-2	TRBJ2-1	CASSTLAGEAYNEQFF
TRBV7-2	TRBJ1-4	CASQRGTNEKLFF
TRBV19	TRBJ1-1	CATWDLRGTEAFF
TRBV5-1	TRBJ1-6	CASSPLDRGITSPLHF
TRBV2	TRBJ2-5	CASSEALGGETQYF
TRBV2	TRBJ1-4	CASSELPLRGEKLFF
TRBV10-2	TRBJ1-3	CASSEGVAGNTIYF